This record covers a single TCR beta chain. The record originates from a study of blood T cell repertoires in COVID-19. Overall study context: T cells, B-cell-depleted T cells, or PBMCs supplied cDNA or gDNA.

Germline V gene lookup returns CDR1 MGHRA and CDR2 YSYEKL. The CDR3 consists of 14 residues. The ends lost 9 bases at V and 5 bases at J; junction bases unmatched: 12. Produced via immunoSEQ multiplex PCR; TCRdb's table is partial and in-frame only. The sample gives about 65,000 clones, 65% to 90% of which show up once; about 9.4% is in the top ten. The clonotype was recovered from a man over 45 with COVID-19, enrolled during active disease. The sequenced sample consisted of peripheral blood. V usage is TRBV4-1 and J usage is TRBJ2-5; 7 bases fit TRBD2. CDR3 in DNA: TGCGCCAGAGACTTTAGCGGGTCCAGGGAGACCCAGTACTTC. The encoded protein is CARDFSGSRETQYF.